The 20 T cell receptor beta chains below were found in one sample sequenced in a study of Ad26.COV2.S vaccination and SARS-CoV-2 variants. Profiled with immunoSEQ multiplex PCR; TCRdb holds only in-frame clones, not every one. The top ten hold about 3.5% of the sample, which has fewer than 300,000 clones, 70% to 90% seen once. Treatment: some 19 received Ad26.COV2.S at low or high dose, single or two shots; 5 received placebo; per-sample allocation not given. Sampling was done on day 63 after the first vaccine or placebo injection. This specimen consisted of peripheral blood, obtained in a trial of Ad26.COV2.S vaccine versus placebo. These receptors were collected from a person aged 18 to 59 who received the Ad26.COV2.S COVID-19 vaccine or a placebo.

There are a few counts of this clone. The chain joins TRBV6-5 to TRBJ1-1; perhaps TRBD1 as D (6 bases). Per the germline V gene, CDR1 is MNHEY and CDR2 is SVGAGI. The CDR3 runs 13 residues. V was pared by 0 bases and J by 12 bases, with 14 bases between. The CDR3, as DNA: TGTGCCAGCAGTTACTCTCGGGGGCGGGCGACTTTCTTT. It translates to CASSYSRGRATFF.

The chain links TRBV6-5 to TRBJ1-6; D is unresolved. V lost 7 bases and J lost 6, with 16 bases in between. CDR3 length: 15 residues. CDR1 is MNHEY, CDR2 SVGAGI, per germline. The CDR3, as DNA: TGTGCCAGCAATAGACTGATGGCGCCTAATTCACCCCTCCACTTT. This encodes CASNRLMAPNSPLHF.

The V call is TRBV18, the J call TRBJ2-7; 7 bases match TRBD1. CDR1 and CDR2 from the germline V gene are KGHSH and LQKENI. With 5 bases clipped from V and 2 bases from J, the junction kept 12 bases outside the gene matches. The length of the CDR3 is 16 residues. The CDR3 region has the DNA TGTGCCAGCTCATCCTCCGTGCGACAGGGCCCCTACGAGCAGTACTTC. As protein: CASSSSVRQGPYEQYF.

This chain uses TRBV29-1 with TRBJ1-1; D remains ambiguous. The CDR3 runs 12 residues. CDR1 is SQVTM, CDR2 ANQGSEA, per germline. Trimming took off 7 bases at V and 1 base at J, with 10 bases between the two ends. In DNA form, the CDR3 reads TGCAGCGCTTTAAGTGGGAACACTGAAGCTTTCTTT. It translates to CSALSGNTEAFF.

The CDR3 DNA reads TGTGCCAGCAGTTTAAAGGATGAGCAGTTCTTC. It specifies CASSLKDEQFF. The rearrangement links TRBV12-3 or TRBV12-4 to TRBJ2-1; D gene unclear. Trimming stripped 2 bases from V and 8 bases from J, with 4 bases between. This CDR3 has 11 residues.

The J gene is TRBJ1-1, the V gene TRBV6-5; 7 bases align to TRBD1. The junction had 5 bases not matched to a gene; V was cut back by 7 bases and J by 0 bases. CDR1 is MNHEY, CDR2 SVGAGI, per germline. The CDR3 totals 14 residues. This CDR3 reads CASTPGQMNTEAFF. The CDR3, as DNA: TGTGCCAGCACCCCGGGACAGATGAACACTGAAGCTTTCTTT.

This clone was counted only a few times. V gene TRBV7-9 combines with J gene TRBJ2-5; 10 positions match TRBD2. The V and J ends lost 3 bases and 4 bases, in that order; junction bases with no gene match: 5. This CDR3 is built from 15 residues. The V gene's germline CDR1 is SEHNR and CDR2 FQNEAQ (reference sequence). CDR3 sequence: CASSFERGGPETQYF. The CDR3 DNA is TGTGCCAGCAGCTTTGAGCGGGGGGGCCCAGAGACCCAGTACTTC.

The chain couples TRBV6-5 to TRBJ1-5, with 11 bases fitting TRBD1. The CDR3 spans 15 residues. Germline V gives CDR1 MNHEY, CDR2 SVGAGI. V lost 6 bases, J lost 1 base, and 2 bases stayed unmatched. In nucleotides, the CDR3 is TGTGCCAGCAGAGGACAGGGGGCAAGCAATCAGCCCCAGCATTTT. Its protein product is CASRGQGASNQPQHF.

This clone was detected once. The rearrangement joins TRBV3-1 (or the pseudogene TRBV3-2) to TRBJ2-7; 8 positions match TRBD1. This CDR3 has 16 residues. CDR1 and CDR2 from the germline V gene are LGHDT and YNNKEL (reference sequence). V shed 4 bases and J 9 bases; nucleotides not matched to a gene: 17. This CDR3 is CASSPTRQGSEGRQYF. DNA of the CDR3: TGTGCCAGCAGCCCTACTCGACAGGGGAGTGAAGGGCGGCAGTACTTC.

The chain carries TRBV7-9 and TRBJ1-2; TRBD1 aligns across 10 bases. Losses at the gene ends were 5 bases for V and 5 bases for J; bases not matched to a gene: 2. Per the germline V gene, CDR1 is SEHNR and CDR2 is FQNEAQ (reference sequence). The CDR3 length is 13 residues. CDR3 amino acids: CASSRQGAYGYTF. CDR3 sequence (DNA): TGTGCCAGCAGCCGACAGGGGGCGTATGGCTACACCTTC. Combining the CDR3 with reference TRBV7-9 and TRBJ1-2 gives the whole variable domain DTGVSQNPRHKITKRGQNVTFRCDPISEHNRLYWYRQTLGQGPEFLTYFQNEAQLEKSRLLSDRFSAERPKGSFSTLEIQRTEQGDSAMYLCASSRQGAYGYTFGSGTRLTVV.

The chain joins TRBV19 to TRBJ1-2; 8 nucleotides align to TRBD1. The CDR3 is 15 residues long. Trimming cost V 10 bases and J 1 base; bases outside gene matches: 11. The germline CDR1 and CDR2 sequences are LNHDA and SQIVND (reference sequence). The CDR3 DNA follows: TGTGCCACCGCCCAGACAGGGGAGCTTAACTATGGCTACACCTTC. This sequence encodes CATAQTGELNYGYTF.

The chain has TRBV2 and TRBJ1-5; the D gene is possibly TRBD1 (5 bases). Trimming cost V 6 bases and J 0 bases, with 12 bases left between them. CDR1 is SNHLY and CDR2 is FYNNEI in the germline V gene. The CDR3 runs 15 residues. CDR3 coding DNA: TGTGCCAGCAGACCCGGGACGCTTAGCAATCAGCCCCAGCATTTT. This gives the protein CASRPGTLSNQPQHF.

V and J are TRBV5-5 and TRBJ2-5, with 12 bases lining up with TRBD2. V was clipped by 0 bases and J by 4 bases; unmatched bases: 7. The CDR3 totals 17 residues. CDR1 and CDR2 (germline): SGHKS, YYEKEE (reference sequence). The CDR3 region is CASSLAQLAGGLETQYF. The CDR3 DNA reads TGTGCCAGCAGCTTGGCCCAACTAGCGGGGGGCTTAGAGACCCAGTACTTC. Filled out from reference TRBV5-5 and TRBJ2-5, the complete variable domain reads DAGVTQSPTHLIKTRGQQVTLRCSPISGHKSVSWYQQVLGQGPQFIFQYYEKEERGRGNFPDRFSARQFPNYSSELNVNALLLGDSALYLCASSLAQLAGGLETQYFGPGTRLLVL.

This clone was recorded once. The genes are TRBV6-5 and TRBJ1-2; possible D gene TRBD1, 6 bases. This CDR3 region has 16 residues. V gave up 3 bases and J gave up 4 bases, with 18 bases separating them. Germline CDR1 and CDR2: MNHEY and SVGAGI. CDR3 protein: CASSYGPGGPVYGYTF. The CDR3 region has the DNA TGTGCCAGCAGTTATGGCCCTGGGGGCCCCGTCTATGGCTACACCTTC.

On this clone itself: One end of the junction does not line up with germline, which may come from a read error. This same CDR3 is encoded by further DNA sequences in the sample. The V call is TRBV7-2, the J call TRBJ1-6, with unresolved D. CDR3 size: 18 residues. In germline, CDR1 is SGHTA, CDR2 FQGNSA. Written as DNA, the CDR3 is TGCGCCAGCAGCCCCGGCGCCAACCGGTGGTCCTATAATTCACCCCTCCACTTT. This codes for CASSPGANRWSYNSPLHF.

The gene calls are TRBV20-1 and TRBJ2-7, with D unresolved. The germline CDR1 and CDR2 sequences are DFQATT and SNEGSKA (reference sequence). The CDR3 sequence is 12 residues long. The V end lost 3 bases, the J end lost 4 bases, and 10 bases lay between the germline ends. CDR3 nucleotides: TGCAGTGCTAGTGCTGGCGCTTACGAGCAGTACTTC. Translated, it gives CSASAGAYEQYF.

J is TRBJ2-1 and V is TRBV2; 8 bases agree with TRBD2. Germline V CDR1 and CDR2: SNHLY, FYNNEI. The ends lost 11 bases at V and 3 bases at J; junction bases unmatched: 0. This CDR3 region has 11 residues. CDR3: CAGTSYNEQFF. Here the CDR3 DNA reads TGTGCCGGGACTAGCTACAATGAGCAGTTCTTC.

This CDR3 reads CASSLGLAGGPVETQYF. The CDR3 DNA sequence: TGCGCCAGCAGCTTGGGGCTAGCGGGAGGGCCGGTCGAGACCCAGTACTTC. The chain couples TRBV5-1 to TRBJ2-5, with 12 bases that match TRBD2. V lost 0 bases and J lost 5; bases outside the gene matches: 8. CDR3 size: 17 residues. Germline CDR1 reads SGHRS; CDR2 reads YFSETQ.

This clone came up a few times. V usage is TRBV9 and J usage is TRBJ2-5; D gene uncertain. CDR3 length: 13 amino acids. V lost 0 bases and J 7 bases, leaving 10 bases between the germline ends. Germline V gene lookup returns CDR1 SGDLS and CDR2 YYNGEE. The CDR3 loop is CASSVDGVGTQYF. CDR3 in DNA: TGTGCCAGCAGCGTAGACGGTGTCGGGACCCAGTACTTC.

The J gene is TRBJ1-1, the V gene TRBV3-1 (or the pseudogene TRBV3-2); weak D call: TRBD1 (5 bases). This CDR3 has 14 amino acids. Trimming stripped 0 bases from V and 5 bases from J, with 10 bases between. Germline lookup yields CDR1 LGHDT and CDR2 YNNKEL (reference sequence). The CDR3 loop is CASSQDKGWTEAFF. In DNA form, the CDR3 reads TGTGCCAGCAGCCAAGATAAGGGGTGGACTGAAGCTTTCTTT.